This T cell receptor (beta chain) comes out of a study of read filtering for tumor transcriptome and immune sequencing. Study-wide background: TCR-mapped reads were about 3.5 to 11 million with IR-seq versus roughly 80 to 1,300 with RNA-seq. Study-level points and caveats: This fraction held mixed bone marrow immune cells after CD138-negative sorting. Without single-read clonotypes, shared clonotype proportions correlated more between IR-seq and RNA-seq.

With respect to this clonotype: Its antigen remains unknown.

The CDR3 has 15 residues. Germline loops: CDR1 SGHNT, CDR2 YYREEE (reference sequence). Germline trimming cut 4 bases from V and 5 bases from J; bases unmatched to any gene: 7. The library was built from about 370 ng RNA with molecular barcoded adaptors for alpha/delta and beta/gamma chains. Each CDR3 protein is one row after TCRdb ran MiXCR on the reads. The table includes approximately 45,000 distinct CDR3 sequences, about a fifth detected once. The chain has TRBV5-4 and TRBJ1-2; 11 bases match TRBD1. The sequence derives from a donor aged 40 or over with multiple myeloma. Sequences were obtained from a population of CD138-negative cells sorted from bone marrow. CDR3 loop: CASSAGTGGFYGYTF. The DNA for the CDR3 is TGTGCCAGCAGCGCCGGGACAGGGGGTTTTTATGGCTACACCTTC. Full variable domain (remainder filled in from reference TRBV5-4 and TRBJ1-2): ETGVTQSPTHLIKTRGQQVTLRCSSQSGHNTVSWYQQALGQGPQFIFQYYREEENGRGNFPPRFSGLQFPNYSSELNVNALELDDSALYLCASSAGTGGFYGYTFGSGTRLTVV.